The next 12 T cell receptor beta chains were all read from a single sample in a study of cytomegalovirus exposure and HLA in healthy donors. The PCR employed 60 Vbeta primers together with 13 Jbeta primers. Sequencing was performed with immunoSEQ multiplex PCR; in TCRdb, only in-frame clones are kept and a portion is missing. The data show over 150,000 clones, roughly 80% seen once. Sequenced sample: PBMCs. The receptors stem from a woman aged 45-59 years in good health and CMV-seronegative.

This clone appeared once. The rearrangement uses TRBV28 and TRBJ2-1, with TRBD1 identical over 9 bases. The CDR3 is 16 residues long. V dropped 6 bases and J dropped 5; count of bases not matched to a gene: 11. Germline CDR1 is MDHEN and CDR2 is SYDVKM. In DNA, the CDR3 is TGTGCCAGCAGCCGATCTATCCGGGACAGGGACAATGAGCAGTTCTTC. It yields the protein CASSRSIRDRDNEQFF. Variable domain in full (rest from reference TRBV28 and TRBJ2-1): DVKVTQSSRYLVKRTGEKVFLECVQDMDHENMFWYRQDPGLGLRLIYFSYDVKMKEKGDIPEGYSVSREKKERFSLILESASTNQTSMYLCASSRSIRDRDNEQFFGPGTRLTVL.

The chain recombines TRBV5-4 with TRBJ2-2; TRBD2 matches 13 bases. The CDR3 contains 17 residues. The V gene's germline CDR1 is SGHNT and CDR2 YYREEE (reference sequence). The ends lost 4 bases at V and 2 bases at J; junction bases unmatched: 5. CDR3 protein: CASSVPGLAGNTGELFF. The CDR3 coding sequence is TGTGCCAGCAGCGTCCCGGGACTAGCGGGAAACACCGGGGAGCTGTTTTTT.

This rearrangement joins TRBV12-5 to TRBJ2-5, with TRBD1 identical over 8 bases. The V gene end was trimmed by 1 base and the J gene end by 4 bases; junction bases not matched to a gene: 8. The CDR3 consists of 16 residues. Germline V lookup: CDR1 LGHNT, CDR2 FRNRAP. The CDR3 loop is CASGLESTGGRETQYF. Written as DNA, the CDR3 is TGTGCTAGTGGTTTGGAAAGTACAGGGGGGCGAGAGACCCAGTACTTC.

The rearrangement uses TRBV28 and TRBJ1-5; D remains unclear. Per the germline V gene, CDR1 is MDHEN and CDR2 is SYDVKM. The CDR3 is 12 residues long. Trimming removed 3 bases from V and 5 bases from J, with 5 bases in between. The CDR3 DNA reads TGTGCCAGCAGTTTTCAGTATCAGCCCCAGCATTTT. Translating it yields CASSFQYQPQHF.

The rearrangement joins TRBV6-5 to TRBJ1-1, with D maybe TRBD1 (5 bases). V shed 0 bases and J shed 0 bases, with 8 bases lying between them. In germline, CDR1 is MNHEY, CDR2 SVGAGI. The CDR3 has 15 residues. The CDR3, as DNA: TGTGCCAGCAGTTACTCCGGGGGGATGAACACTGAAGCTTTCTTT. Translated: CASSYSGGMNTEAFF.

V gene TRBV27 combines with J gene TRBJ2-7; D might be TRBD2 (6 bases). This CDR3 region has 16 residues. The germline gives CDR1 MNHEY, CDR2 SMNVEV (reference sequence). V gave up 7 bases and J gave up 0 bases, with 19 bases separating them. The CDR3 DNA reads as TGTGCCAGCAAACGGGCTAGGGCGGGAATCTCCTACGAGCAGTACTTC. Translating gives CASKRARAGISYEQYF.

The CDR3 DNA is TGTGCCAGCAGCTTATATCCGCTAGCGCTAACCGGGGAGCTGTTTTTT. It encodes CASSLYPLALTGELFF. The chain employs TRBV7-2 and TRBJ2-2; the D gene is possibly TRBD2 (6 bases). Trimming stripped 2 bases from V and 5 bases from J, with 15 bases between. The CDR3 covers 16 residues. The germline V gene encodes CDR1 SGHTA and CDR2 FQGNSA. Full variable domain (remainder filled in from reference TRBV7-2 and TRBJ2-2): GAGVSQSPSNKVTEKGKDVELRCDPISGHTALYWYRQSLGQGLEFLIYFQGNSAPDKSGLPSDRFSAERTGGSVSTLTIQRTQQEDSAVYLCASSLYPLALTGELFFGEGSRLTVL.

The chain employs TRBV28 and TRBJ2-2; maybe TRBD1 (6 bases). Trimming shortened V by 8 bases and J by 3 bases, and 10 bases separated the two germline ends. CDR1 and CDR2 (germline): MDHEN, SYDVKM. This CDR3 region has 13 residues. DNA for the CDR3: TGTGCCAGCTGGGGGCGCTACACCGGGGAGCTGTTTTTT. Amino acids: CASWGRYTGELFF.

As regards this clone: The sample contains more than one DNA sequence encoding this CDR3. V is TRBV5-1 and J is TRBJ2-1, with TRBD2 as a possible D gene (5 bases). The CDR3 length is 15 residues. V lost 4 bases to trimming and J lost 0 bases, with 11 bases between them. Germline-derived CDR1 and CDR2 are SGHRS and YFSETQ. The DNA of the CDR3 is TGCGCCAGCAGCCTTGACGGACTCTCCTACAATGAGCAGTTCTTC. Translating it yields CASSLDGLSYNEQFF. The entire variable domain, with the rest obtained from reference TRBV5-1 and TRBJ2-1, is as follows: KAGVTQTPRYLIKTRGQQVTLSCSPISGHRSVSWYQQTPGQGLQFLFEYFSETQRNKGNFPGRFSGRQFSNSRSEMNVSTLELGDSALYLCASSLDGLSYNEQFFGPGTRLTVL.

The chain joins TRBV11-2 to TRBJ1-6; D is undetermined. CDR3 length equals 14 residues. Germline CDR1 reads SGHAT; CDR2 reads FQNNGV. The V gene lost 0 bases and the J gene lost 8 bases, with 8 bases spanning the gap. CDR3 loop: CASSLDRGYSPLHF. CDR3 sequence (DNA): TGTGCCAGCAGCTTAGATCGAGGGTATTCACCCCTCCACTTT. Looking up the rest from reference TRBV11-2 and TRBJ1-6 gives the full variable domain: EAGVAQSPRYKIIEKRQSVAFWCNPISGHATLYWYQQILGQGPKLLIQFQNNGVVDDSQLPKDRFSAERLKGVDSTLKIQPAKLEDSAVYLCASSLDRGYSPLHFGNGTRLTVT.

The rearrangement links TRBV7-2 to TRBJ1-1, with 7 bases lining up with TRBD1. The CDR3 is 16 amino acids. V shed 3 bases and J 1 base; nucleotides not matched to a gene: 8. Germline values: CDR1 SGHTA, CDR2 FQGNSA. This chain's CDR3 is CASSLGTATQNTEAFF. The DNA of the CDR3 is TGTGCCAGCAGCTTGGGGACAGCCACGCAGAACACTGAAGCTTTCTTT.

The V and J genes are TRBV10-1 and TRBJ1-2; possibly TRBD1 for D (5 bases). V was pared by 9 bases and J by 3 bases, with 8 bases between. The CDR3 covers 11 residues. Per the germline V gene, CDR1 is WNHNN and CDR2 is SYGVQD (reference sequence). The DNA of the CDR3 is TGCGCCAGAGAGACAGACTATGGCTACACCTTC. Protein: CARETDYGYTF.